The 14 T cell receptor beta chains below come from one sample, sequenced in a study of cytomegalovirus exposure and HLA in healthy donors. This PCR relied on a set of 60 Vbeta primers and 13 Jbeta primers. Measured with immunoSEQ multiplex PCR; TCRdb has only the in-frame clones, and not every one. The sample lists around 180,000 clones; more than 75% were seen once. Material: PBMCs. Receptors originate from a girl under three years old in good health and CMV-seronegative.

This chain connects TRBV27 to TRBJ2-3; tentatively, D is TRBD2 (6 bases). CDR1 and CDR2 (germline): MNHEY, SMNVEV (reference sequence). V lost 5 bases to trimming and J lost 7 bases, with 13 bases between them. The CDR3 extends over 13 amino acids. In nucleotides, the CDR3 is TGTGCCAGCAGTCAATCCACTAGCTATACGCAGTATTTT. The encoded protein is CASSQSTSYTQYF.

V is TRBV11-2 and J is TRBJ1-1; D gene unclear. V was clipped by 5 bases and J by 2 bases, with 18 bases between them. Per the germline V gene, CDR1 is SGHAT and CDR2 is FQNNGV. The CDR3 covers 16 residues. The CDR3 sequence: CASSQRPPDLNTEAFF. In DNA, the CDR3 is TGTGCCAGCAGCCAGCGACCTCCGGACTTAAACACTGAAGCTTTCTTT.

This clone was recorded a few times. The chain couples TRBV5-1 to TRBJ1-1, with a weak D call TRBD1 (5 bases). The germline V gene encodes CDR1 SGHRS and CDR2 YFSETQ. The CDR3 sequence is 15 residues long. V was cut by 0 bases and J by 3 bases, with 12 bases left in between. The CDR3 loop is CASSLAPGEDTEAFF. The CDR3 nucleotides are TGCGCCAGCAGCTTGGCCCCGGGGGAAGACACTGAAGCTTTCTTT. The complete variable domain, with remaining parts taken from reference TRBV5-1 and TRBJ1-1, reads KAGVTQTPRYLIKTRGQQVTLSCSPISGHRSVSWYQQTPGQGLQFLFEYFSETQRNKGNFPGRFSGRQFSNSRSEMNVSTLELGDSALYLCASSLAPGEDTEAFFGQGTRLTVV.

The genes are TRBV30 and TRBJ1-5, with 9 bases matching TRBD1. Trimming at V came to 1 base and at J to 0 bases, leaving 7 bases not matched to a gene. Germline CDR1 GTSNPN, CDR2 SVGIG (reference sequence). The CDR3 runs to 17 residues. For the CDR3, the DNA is TGTGCCTGGAGTGCCTCCGGGACAGGGACTAGCAATCAGCCCCAGCATTTT. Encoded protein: CAWSASGTGTSNQPQHF.

This CDR3 reads CSVGDIKSYEQYF. The CDR3, as DNA: TGCAGCGTTGGGGACATAAAATCCTACGAGCAGTACTTC. V is TRBV29-1 and J is TRBJ2-7; tentative D call: TRBD1 (6 bases). Germline CDR1 is SQVTM and CDR2 is ANQGSEA. The CDR3 contains 13 residues. Between the trimmed V and J ends, which lost 4 bases and 1 base, there was a span of 11 bases.

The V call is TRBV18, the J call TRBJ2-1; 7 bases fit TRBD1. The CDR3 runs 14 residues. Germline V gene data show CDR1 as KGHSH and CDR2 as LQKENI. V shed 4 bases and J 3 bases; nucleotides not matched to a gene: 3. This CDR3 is CASSRQGLYNEQFF. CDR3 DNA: TGTGCCAGCTCACGACAGGGTCTCTACAATGAGCAGTTCTTC.

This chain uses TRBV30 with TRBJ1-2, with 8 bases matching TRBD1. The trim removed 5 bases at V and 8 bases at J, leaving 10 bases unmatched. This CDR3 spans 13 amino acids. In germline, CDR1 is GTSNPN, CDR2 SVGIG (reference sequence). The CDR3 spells CAWGQGTRGGYTF. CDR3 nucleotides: TGTGCCTGGGGACAGGGAACGAGGGGAGGCTACACCTTC.

DNA for the CDR3: TGTGCCAGCAGCTTAGGGACAGGGGCCTACGAGCAGTACTTC. Its translation is CASSLGTGAYEQYF. The chain carries TRBV7-2 and TRBJ2-7; 9 bases align to TRBD1. J gave up 2 bases and V 1 base, and 0 bases lay outside the gene matches. Looked up from germline, CDR1 is SGHTA and CDR2 is FQGNSA. The length of the CDR3 is 14 residues.

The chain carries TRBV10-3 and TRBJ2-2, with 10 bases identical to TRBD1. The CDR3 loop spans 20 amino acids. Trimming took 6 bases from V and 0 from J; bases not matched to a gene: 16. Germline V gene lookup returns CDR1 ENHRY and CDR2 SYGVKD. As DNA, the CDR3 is TGTGCCATCAGGAAACAACGCCGGGACAGGGGAAAGGCGAACACCGGGGAGCTGTTTTTT. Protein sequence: CAIRKQRRDRGKANTGELFF.

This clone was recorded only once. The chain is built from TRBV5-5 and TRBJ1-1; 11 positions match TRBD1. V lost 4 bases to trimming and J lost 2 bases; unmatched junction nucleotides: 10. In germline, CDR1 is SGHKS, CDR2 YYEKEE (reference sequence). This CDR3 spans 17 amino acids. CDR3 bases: TGTGCCAGCAGCCCGGGACAGGGGGGGTTTACAAACACTGAAGCTTTCTTT. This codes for CASSPGQGGFTNTEAFF.

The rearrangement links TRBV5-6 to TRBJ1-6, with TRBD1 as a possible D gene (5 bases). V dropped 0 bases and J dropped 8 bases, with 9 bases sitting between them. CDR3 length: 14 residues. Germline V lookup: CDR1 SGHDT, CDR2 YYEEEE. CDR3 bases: TGTGCCAGCAGCTTGGAAGGGGTGGATTCACCCCTCCACTTT. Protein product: CASSLEGVDSPLHF.

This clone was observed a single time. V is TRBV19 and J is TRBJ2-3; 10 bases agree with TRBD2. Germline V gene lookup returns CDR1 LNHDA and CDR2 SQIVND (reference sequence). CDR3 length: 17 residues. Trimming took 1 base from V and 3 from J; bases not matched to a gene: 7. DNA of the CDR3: TGTGCCAGTAGTATAGCTCGAGCGGGGGGGCAAACAGATACGCAGTATTTT. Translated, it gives CASSIARAGGQTDTQYF.

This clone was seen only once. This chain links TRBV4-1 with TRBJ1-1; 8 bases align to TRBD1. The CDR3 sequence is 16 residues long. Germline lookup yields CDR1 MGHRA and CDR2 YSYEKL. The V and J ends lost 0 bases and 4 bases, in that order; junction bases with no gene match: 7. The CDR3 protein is CASSQEGTGFRTEAFF. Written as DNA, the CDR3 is TGCGCCAGCAGCCAAGAGGGGACAGGATTCCGCACTGAAGCTTTCTTT.

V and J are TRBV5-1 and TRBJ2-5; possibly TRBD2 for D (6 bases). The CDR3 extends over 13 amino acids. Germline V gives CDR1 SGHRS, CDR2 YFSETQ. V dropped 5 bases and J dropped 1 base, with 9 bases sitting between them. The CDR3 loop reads CASSTGGQETQYF. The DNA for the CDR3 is TGCGCCAGCAGTACCGGGGGCCAAGAGACCCAGTACTTC.